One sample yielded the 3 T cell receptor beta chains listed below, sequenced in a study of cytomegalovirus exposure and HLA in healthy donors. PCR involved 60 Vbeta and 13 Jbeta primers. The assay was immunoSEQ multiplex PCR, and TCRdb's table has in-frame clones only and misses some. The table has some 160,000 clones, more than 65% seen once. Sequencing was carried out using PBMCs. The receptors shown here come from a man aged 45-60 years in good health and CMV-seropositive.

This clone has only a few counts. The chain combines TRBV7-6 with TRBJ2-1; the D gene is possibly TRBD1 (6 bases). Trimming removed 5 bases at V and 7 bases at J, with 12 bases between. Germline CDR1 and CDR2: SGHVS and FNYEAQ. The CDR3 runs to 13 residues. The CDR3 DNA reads TGTGCCAGCAGCCCCTCGCAGGGGAATGAGCAGTTCTTC. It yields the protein CASSPSQGNEQFF.

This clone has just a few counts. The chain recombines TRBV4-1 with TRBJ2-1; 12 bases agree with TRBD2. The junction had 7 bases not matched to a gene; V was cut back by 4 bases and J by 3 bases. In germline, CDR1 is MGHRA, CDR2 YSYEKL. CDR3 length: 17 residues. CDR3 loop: CASSPPGLAGSYNEQFF. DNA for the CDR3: TGCGCCAGCAGCCCCCCGGGACTAGCGGGTAGCTACAATGAGCAGTTCTTC.

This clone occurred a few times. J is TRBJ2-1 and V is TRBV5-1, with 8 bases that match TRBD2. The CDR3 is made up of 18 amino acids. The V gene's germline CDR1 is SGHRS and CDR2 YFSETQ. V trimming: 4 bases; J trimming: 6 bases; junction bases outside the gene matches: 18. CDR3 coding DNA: TGCGCCAGCAGCGGTCGGGGCGGGAGGCCCTCAAACCCCAATGAGCAGTTCTTC. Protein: CASSGRGGRPSNPNEQFF.